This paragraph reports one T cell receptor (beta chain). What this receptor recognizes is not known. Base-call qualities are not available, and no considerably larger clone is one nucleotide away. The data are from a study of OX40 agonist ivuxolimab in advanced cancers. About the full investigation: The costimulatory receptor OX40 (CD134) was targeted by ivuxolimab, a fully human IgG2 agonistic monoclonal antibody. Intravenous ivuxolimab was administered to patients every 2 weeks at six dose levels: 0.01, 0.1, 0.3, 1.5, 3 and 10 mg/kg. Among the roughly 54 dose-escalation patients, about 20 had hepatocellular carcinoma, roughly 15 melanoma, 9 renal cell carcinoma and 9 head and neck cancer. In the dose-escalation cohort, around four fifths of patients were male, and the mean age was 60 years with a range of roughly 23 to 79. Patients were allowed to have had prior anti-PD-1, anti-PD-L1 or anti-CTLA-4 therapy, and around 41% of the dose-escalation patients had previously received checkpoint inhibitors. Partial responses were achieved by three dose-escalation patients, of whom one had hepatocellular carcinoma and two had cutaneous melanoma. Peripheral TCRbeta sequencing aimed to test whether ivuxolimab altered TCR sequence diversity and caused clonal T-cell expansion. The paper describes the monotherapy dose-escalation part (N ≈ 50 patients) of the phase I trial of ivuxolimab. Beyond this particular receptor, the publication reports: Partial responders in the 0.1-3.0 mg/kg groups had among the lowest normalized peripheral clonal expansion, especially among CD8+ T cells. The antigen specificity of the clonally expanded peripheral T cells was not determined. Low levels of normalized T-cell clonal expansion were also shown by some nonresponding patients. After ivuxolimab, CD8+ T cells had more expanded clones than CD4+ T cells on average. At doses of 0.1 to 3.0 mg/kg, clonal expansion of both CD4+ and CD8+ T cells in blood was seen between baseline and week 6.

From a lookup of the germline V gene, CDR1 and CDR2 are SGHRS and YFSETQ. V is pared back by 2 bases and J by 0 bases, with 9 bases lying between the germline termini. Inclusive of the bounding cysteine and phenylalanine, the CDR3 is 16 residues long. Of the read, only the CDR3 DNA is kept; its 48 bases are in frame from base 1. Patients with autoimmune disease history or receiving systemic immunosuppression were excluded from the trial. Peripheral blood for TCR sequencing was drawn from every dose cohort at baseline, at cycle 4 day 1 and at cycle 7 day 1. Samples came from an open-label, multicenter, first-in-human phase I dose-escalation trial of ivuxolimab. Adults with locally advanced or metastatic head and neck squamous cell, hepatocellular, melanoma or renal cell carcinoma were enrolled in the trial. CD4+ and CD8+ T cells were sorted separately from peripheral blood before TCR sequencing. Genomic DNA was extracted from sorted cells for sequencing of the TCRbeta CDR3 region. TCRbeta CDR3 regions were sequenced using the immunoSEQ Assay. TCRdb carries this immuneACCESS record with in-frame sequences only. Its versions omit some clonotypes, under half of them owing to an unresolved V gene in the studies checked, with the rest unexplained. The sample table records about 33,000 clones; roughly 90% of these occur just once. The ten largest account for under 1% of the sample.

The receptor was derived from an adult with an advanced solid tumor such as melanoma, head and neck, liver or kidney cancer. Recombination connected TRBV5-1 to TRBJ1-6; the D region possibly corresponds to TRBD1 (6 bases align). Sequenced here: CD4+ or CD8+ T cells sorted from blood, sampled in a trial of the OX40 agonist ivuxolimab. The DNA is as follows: TGCGCCAGCAGCTTAGGGGGGAGCTCCTATAATTCACCCCTCCACTTT. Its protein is CASSLGGSSYNSPLHF.